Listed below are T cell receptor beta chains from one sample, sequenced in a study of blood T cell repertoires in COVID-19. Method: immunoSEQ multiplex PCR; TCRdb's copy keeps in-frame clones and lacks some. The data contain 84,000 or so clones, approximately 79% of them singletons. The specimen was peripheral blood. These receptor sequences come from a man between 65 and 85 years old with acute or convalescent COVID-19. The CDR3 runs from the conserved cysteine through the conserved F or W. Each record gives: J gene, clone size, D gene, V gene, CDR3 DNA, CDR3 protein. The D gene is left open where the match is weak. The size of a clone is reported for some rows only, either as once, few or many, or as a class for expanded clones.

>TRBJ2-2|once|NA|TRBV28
TGTGCCAGCAGTTTCCCCGGGGTTCCCGGGGAGCTGTTTTTT
CASSFPGVPGELFF
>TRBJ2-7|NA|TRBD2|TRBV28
TGTGCCAGCAGTTATACTAGCGGGGGTGAGCAGTACTTC
CASSYTSGGEQYF
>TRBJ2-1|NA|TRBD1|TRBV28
TGTGCCAGCAGTACGCCGACAGGGGGCGACGGGGTATCCTACAATGAGCAGTTCTTC
CASSTPTGGDGVSYNEQFF
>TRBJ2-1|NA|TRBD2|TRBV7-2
TGTGCCAGCAGCTTAAATCCGGGCGGGGGTTCCTACAATGAGCAGTTCTTC
CASSLNPGGGSYNEQFF
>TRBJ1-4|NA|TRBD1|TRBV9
TGTGCCAGCAGCGTAGACCCAGGGGGCGGTGAAAAACTGTTTTTT
CASSVDPGGGEKLFF
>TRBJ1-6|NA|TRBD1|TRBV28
TGTGCCAGCCAAAGCGGAGGACAGGGATGGGATTCACCCCTCCACTTT
CASQSGGQGWDSPLHF
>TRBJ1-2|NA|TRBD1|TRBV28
TGTGCCAGCAGTCCCCTTAGGGGGCGGATGCGTGGCTACACCTTC
CASSPLRGRMRGYTF
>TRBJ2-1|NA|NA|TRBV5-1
TGCGCCAGCAGCCGCGACCTGGGGCATGAGCAGTTCTTC
CASSRDLGHEQFF
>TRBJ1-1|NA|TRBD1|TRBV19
TGTGCCAGTAGTATCGGGCCAGGCAGGGGGCATATGAACACTGAAGCTTTCTTT
CASSIGPGRGHMNTEAFF
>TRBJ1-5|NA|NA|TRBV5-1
TGCGCCAGCAGCCCTTCGGGTGGAAGCAATCAGCCCCAGCATTTT
CASSPSGGSNQPQHF
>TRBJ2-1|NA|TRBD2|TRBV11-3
TGTGCCAGCAGCCCGGGACTAAGCTCCTACAATGAGCAGTTCTTC
CASSPGLSSYNEQFF
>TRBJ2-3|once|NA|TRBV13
TGTGCCAGCAGCTTAAGCTTGTGGCGGGGGCCCGGCACAGATACGCAGTATTTT
CASSLSLWRGPGTDTQYF
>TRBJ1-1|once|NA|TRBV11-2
TGTGCCAGCAGCCTATCAAACAGGCTCACTGAAGCTTTCTTT
CASSLSNRLTEAFF
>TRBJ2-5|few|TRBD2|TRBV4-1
TGCGCCAGCAGCCCCTTAAGGAGCGGGGGTTTTCAAGAGACCCAGTACTTC
CASSPLRSGGFQETQYF
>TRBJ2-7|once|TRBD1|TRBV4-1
TGCGCCAGCAGCCTCGGACAGGGGGAATACGAGCAGTACTTC
CASSLGQGEYEQYF
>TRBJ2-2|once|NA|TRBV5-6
TGTGCCAGCAGCAACGACGGGGTCATGGGTCGTGCCGGGGAGCTGTTTTTT
CASSNDGVMGRAGELFF
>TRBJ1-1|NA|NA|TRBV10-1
TGCGCCAGCAGCGTCAGGGGAACCACTGAAGCTTTCTTT
CASSVRGTTEAFF
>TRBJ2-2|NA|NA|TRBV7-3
TGTGCCAGCAGCTTAATTTCCGGGACCGGGGAGCTGTTTTTT
CASSLISGTGELFF
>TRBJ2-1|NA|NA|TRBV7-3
TGTGCCAGCAGCCATGGACTGTACGCTGAGCAGTTCTTC
CASSHGLYAEQFF
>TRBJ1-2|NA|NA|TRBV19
TGTGCCAGTAGTACTCAATCGGCGGATTCCTATGGCTACACCTTC
CASSTQSADSYGYTF
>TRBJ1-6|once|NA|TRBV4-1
TGCGCCAGCAGCCAAGAGGGCAGCGGTTTCATTAATTCACCCCTCCACTTT
CASSQEGSGFINSPLHF
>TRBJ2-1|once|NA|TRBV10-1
TGCGCCAGCAGTGAGTCGACCTCCGGGTACAATGAGCAGTTCTTC
CASSESTSGYNEQFF
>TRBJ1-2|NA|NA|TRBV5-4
TGTGCCAGCAGCTTACCGCAGGGTATTGGCTACACCTTC
CASSLPQGIGYTF
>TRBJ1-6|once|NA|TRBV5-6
TGTGCCAGCAGCCTTGATCTCAGCTCCTATAATTCACCCCTCCACTTT
CASSLDLSSYNSPLHF